This T cell receptor beta chain was identified in a study of OX40 agonist ivuxolimab in advanced cancers. V was trimmed by 4 bases and J by 5 bases, leaving 15 bases between them. This CDR3 has 14 residues. The germline V gene has CDR1 SGHRS and CDR2 YFSETQ. Measured with immunoSEQ multiplex PCR; TCRdb has only the in-frame clones, and not every one. In the table there are about 64,000 clones, roughly 86% of which are singletons. Specimen: CD4+ or CD8+ T cells sorted from blood, collected in a trial of the OX40 agonist ivuxolimab. The clonotype was recovered from an adult with an advanced solid tumor such as melanoma, head and neck, liver or kidney cancer. The chain couples TRBV5-1 to TRBJ1-1; D not resolved. CDR3 protein: CASSVNYGETEAFF. The CDR3 nucleotides read TGCGCCAGCAGCGTGAACTACGGGGAGACTGAAGCTTTCTTT.